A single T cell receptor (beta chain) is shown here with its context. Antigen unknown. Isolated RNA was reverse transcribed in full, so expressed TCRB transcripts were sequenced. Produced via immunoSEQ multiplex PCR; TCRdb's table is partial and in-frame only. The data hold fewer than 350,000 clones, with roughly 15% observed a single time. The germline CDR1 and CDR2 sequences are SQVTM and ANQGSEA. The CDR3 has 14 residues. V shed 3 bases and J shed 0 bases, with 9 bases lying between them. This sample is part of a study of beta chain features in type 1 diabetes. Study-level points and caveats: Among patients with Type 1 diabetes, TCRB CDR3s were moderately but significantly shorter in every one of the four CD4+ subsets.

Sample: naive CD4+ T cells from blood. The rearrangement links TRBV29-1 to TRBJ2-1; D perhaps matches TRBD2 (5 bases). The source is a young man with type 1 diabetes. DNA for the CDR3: TGCAGCGTTGAGTTAACTAGCTCCTACAATGAGCAGTTCTTC. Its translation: CSVELTSSYNEQFF.